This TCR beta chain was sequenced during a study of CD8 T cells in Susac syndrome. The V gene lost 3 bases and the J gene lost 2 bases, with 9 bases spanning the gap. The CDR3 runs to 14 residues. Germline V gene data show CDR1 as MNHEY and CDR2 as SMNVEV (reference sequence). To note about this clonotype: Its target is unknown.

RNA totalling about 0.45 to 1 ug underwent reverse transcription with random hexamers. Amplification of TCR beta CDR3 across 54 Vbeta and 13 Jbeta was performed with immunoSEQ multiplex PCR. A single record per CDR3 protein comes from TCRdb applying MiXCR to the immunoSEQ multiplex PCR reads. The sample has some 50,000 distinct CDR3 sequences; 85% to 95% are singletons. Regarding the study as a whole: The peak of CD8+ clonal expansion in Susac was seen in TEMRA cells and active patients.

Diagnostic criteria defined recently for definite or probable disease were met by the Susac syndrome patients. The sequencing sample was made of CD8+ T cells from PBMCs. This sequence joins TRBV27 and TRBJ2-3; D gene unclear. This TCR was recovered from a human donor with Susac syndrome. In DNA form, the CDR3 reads TGTGCCAGCAGTTTCTCCCCTTACACAGATACGCAGTATTTT. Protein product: CASSFSPYTDTQYF.